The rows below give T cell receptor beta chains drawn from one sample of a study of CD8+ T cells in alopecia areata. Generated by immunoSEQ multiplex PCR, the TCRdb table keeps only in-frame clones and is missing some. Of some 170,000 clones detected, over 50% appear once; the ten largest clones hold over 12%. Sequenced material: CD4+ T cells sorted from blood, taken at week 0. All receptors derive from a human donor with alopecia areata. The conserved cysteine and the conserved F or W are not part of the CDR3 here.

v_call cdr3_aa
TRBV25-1 ASSDPPTYGYT
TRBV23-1 ANPTRGSPGELF
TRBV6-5 ASRRASGETQY
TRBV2 ASSTPGYGYT
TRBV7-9 ASSPSAGLAGATTQY
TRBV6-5 ASSFKENSPLH
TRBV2 ASSEENSGRKETQY
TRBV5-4 ASSSLTGELF
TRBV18 ASSPPRAYQTDTQY
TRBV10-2 ASVAPQGGTEAF
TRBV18 ASRTGAIYEQY
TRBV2 ASSPDRVGYEQY
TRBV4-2 ASSHPRTSGATYEQY
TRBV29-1 SVEANTDTQY
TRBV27 ASRLDRATDTQY
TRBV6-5 ASSYATGGRPEQY
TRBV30 AWRLNSRNEKLF
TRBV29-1 SVSTADGYT
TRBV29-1 SVGTGVPGANVLT
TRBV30 AWNLRAPGELF
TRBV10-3 AISESIGVGYGYT
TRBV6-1 ASDMAKNIQY
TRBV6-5 ASSYPLGGRTDTQY
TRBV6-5 ASRQGQHNSPLH
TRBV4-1 ASSQTPGGEQY
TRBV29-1 IITLAGGPGTQY
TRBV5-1 ASSLALLSTGRAGELF
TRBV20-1 SGTGGYEQY
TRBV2 ASSVREGETQY
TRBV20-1 SAVRVETQY
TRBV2 ASSENVNKETQY
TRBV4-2 ASSRAPSGGSNTGELF
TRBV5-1 ASSLGRVGRSAEAF
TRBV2 ASGETQY
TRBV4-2 ASSQDSPGRGDTQY
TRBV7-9 ASSLSGRYEQY
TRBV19 ASSLTTGVGEAF
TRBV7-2 ASSHNTQY
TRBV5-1 ASSLDNNYGYT
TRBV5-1 ASSLVGTRL
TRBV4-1 ASSQDEGGAYQDTQY
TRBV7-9 ASSRLYGQTRENTEAF
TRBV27 ASTHREKDTQY